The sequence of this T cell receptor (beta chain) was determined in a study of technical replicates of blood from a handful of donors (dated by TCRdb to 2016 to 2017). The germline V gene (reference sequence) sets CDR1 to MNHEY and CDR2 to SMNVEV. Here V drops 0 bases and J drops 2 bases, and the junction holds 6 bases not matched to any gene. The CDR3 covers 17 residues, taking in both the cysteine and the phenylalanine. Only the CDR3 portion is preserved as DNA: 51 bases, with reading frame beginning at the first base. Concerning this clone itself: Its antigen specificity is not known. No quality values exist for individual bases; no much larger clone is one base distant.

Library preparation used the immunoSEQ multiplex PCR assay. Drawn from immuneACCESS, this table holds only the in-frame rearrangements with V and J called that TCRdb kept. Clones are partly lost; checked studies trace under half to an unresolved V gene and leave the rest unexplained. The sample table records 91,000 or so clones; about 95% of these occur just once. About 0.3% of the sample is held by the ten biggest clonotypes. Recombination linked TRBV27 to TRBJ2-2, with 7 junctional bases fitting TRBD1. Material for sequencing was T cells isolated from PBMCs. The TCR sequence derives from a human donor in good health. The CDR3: CASSLSYGTANTGELFF. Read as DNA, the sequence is TGTGCCAGCAGTTTATCTTACGGGACAGCTAACACCGGGGAGCTGTTTTTT.